This TCR beta chain is from a study of T cells in Graves' hyperthyroidism and ophthalmopathy (dated by TCRdb to about 2019). At the level of the whole study: Peripheral blood was sampled at the time of initial diagnosis, prior to any treatment. A discovery cohort of roughly 100 patients, roughly 45 with Graves' ophthalmopathy and 55 to 60 with stable Graves' hyperthyroidism, was used to find distinguishing TCR V-J signatures. Prospective prediction of ophthalmopathy was tested in an independent validation cohort of 18 to 20 hyperthyroidism patients and roughly 16 patients who later progressed to ophthalmopathy. For training and testing, the approximately 97 patients in the discovery cohort were randomly divided in a 7:3 ratio. In addition, the study compared T-cell repertoires in thyroid tissue and in blood from roughly six Graves' hyperthyroidism patients. After blood sampling, hyperthyroidism patients were treated with methimazole at a starting dose of 30 mg daily, and ophthalmopathy patients were treated with high-dose intravenous methylprednisolone. TCR Vbeta CDR3 sequencing of 120 to 150 peripheral blood samples (43 ophthalmopathy, around 80 hyperthyroidism and some 17 progressor patients) is reported in the paper.

The TCR beta CDR3 regions were amplified from the RNA transcripts. The TCR CDR3 was subjected to a first round of RT-PCR using the HTBI primer set and the Qiagen OneStep RT-PCR kit. Libraries were constructed in a second round of multiplex PCR, after which size selection and purification were carried out. Sequencing of the libraries was done on an Illumina HiSeq2000 using paired-end 100 bp reads. Processing in the source paper ran as follows. SOAPnuke was used to process the raw data, removing reads that contained adapters or uncalled bases, had a mean Phred below 15, or lacked an exact match to the constant primer or identifier. COPE v1.2.5 was used to merge high-quality paired reads, and clonotypes were defined as unique nucleotide sequences. MiTCR v1.1 was used to align the clonotypes against IMGT TRBV, TRBD and TRBJ reference segments. Analysis was restricted to V-J combinations with a frequency above 0.0001, which covered about 99% of repertoires. A TCS score was defined as the ratio of F50 (clonal expansion) to E x V (chaos), with BLOSUM62-based TCRdist applied between CDR3 peptides within each V-J. Welch's t-statistics and random forest reduced 514 V-J features to around 14, which were used in a naive Bayes classifier (R e1071). The raw public reads went through TCRdb reprocessing: fastp at Q25, MiXCR clone calling, in-frame beta chains kept. Each record represents a unique CDR3 protein, reported with the most common genes and DNA among its rows. The V and J calls shown here were made by TCRdb, not taken from the authors' results. This sample has about 560,000 distinct CDR3 sequences in its table, and about 15% of those were observed once. The top ten hold roughly 14% of the sample.

Stable Graves' hyperthyroidism was defined as no progression to ophthalmopathy during 18 months of follow-up. The hyperthyroidism patients were between 18 and 65 years old and newly diagnosed, with a disease duration of less than 2 months. Any patient with an uncontrolled infection, another autoimmune disease, pregnancy or lactation was excluded. Diagnoses were based on clinical symptoms, serum thyroxine and TRAb, thyroid ultrasound and orbital computed tomography. PBMCs were separated from 10 ml of fresh peripheral blood using Ficoll-Paque density gradient centrifugation. Total RNA was extracted using Trizol reagent, and RNA quality was assessed on an Agilent 2100 Bioanalyzer. This clonotype was detected a few times. Its binding antigen is unknown. No base quality information exists; no much larger clone differs at one position. The germline V gene gives CDR1 as MDHEN and CDR2 as SYDVKM. Its CDR3 holds 13 amino acids, cysteine through phenylalanine. Only the CDR3 DNA stays, 39 bases, in frame from base 1. Trimming at the junction amounts to 6 bases on V and 0 bases on J, and the germline ends lie 6 bases apart.

General conclusions and limits of the study: No statistical method was used to fix the sample size in advance, and group allocation was not hidden from the investigators. Ophthalmopathy was separated from stable hyperthyroidism by a 13 V-J signature model, with approximately 89% sensitivity and roughly 81% specificity obtained in cross-validation and 80%/75% obtained in testing. During validation, the model predicted progression to ophthalmopathy a median of around six months ahead of onset, with more than 60% sensitivity and around 72% specificity. Most expanded thyroid clonotypes (frequency above 0.001) were also detected in blood, a finding suggesting that blood repertoires may reflect thyroid immune responses.

The receptor comes from a woman in her thirties or forties with Graves' hyperthyroidism. Recombination linked TRBV28 to TRBJ1-5, with the D gene call left open. The source material was blood. The CDR3 has the sequence CASSHDSNQPQHF. In nucleotides, the sequence is TGTGCCAGCAGCCATGATAGCAATCAGCCCCAGCATTTT.